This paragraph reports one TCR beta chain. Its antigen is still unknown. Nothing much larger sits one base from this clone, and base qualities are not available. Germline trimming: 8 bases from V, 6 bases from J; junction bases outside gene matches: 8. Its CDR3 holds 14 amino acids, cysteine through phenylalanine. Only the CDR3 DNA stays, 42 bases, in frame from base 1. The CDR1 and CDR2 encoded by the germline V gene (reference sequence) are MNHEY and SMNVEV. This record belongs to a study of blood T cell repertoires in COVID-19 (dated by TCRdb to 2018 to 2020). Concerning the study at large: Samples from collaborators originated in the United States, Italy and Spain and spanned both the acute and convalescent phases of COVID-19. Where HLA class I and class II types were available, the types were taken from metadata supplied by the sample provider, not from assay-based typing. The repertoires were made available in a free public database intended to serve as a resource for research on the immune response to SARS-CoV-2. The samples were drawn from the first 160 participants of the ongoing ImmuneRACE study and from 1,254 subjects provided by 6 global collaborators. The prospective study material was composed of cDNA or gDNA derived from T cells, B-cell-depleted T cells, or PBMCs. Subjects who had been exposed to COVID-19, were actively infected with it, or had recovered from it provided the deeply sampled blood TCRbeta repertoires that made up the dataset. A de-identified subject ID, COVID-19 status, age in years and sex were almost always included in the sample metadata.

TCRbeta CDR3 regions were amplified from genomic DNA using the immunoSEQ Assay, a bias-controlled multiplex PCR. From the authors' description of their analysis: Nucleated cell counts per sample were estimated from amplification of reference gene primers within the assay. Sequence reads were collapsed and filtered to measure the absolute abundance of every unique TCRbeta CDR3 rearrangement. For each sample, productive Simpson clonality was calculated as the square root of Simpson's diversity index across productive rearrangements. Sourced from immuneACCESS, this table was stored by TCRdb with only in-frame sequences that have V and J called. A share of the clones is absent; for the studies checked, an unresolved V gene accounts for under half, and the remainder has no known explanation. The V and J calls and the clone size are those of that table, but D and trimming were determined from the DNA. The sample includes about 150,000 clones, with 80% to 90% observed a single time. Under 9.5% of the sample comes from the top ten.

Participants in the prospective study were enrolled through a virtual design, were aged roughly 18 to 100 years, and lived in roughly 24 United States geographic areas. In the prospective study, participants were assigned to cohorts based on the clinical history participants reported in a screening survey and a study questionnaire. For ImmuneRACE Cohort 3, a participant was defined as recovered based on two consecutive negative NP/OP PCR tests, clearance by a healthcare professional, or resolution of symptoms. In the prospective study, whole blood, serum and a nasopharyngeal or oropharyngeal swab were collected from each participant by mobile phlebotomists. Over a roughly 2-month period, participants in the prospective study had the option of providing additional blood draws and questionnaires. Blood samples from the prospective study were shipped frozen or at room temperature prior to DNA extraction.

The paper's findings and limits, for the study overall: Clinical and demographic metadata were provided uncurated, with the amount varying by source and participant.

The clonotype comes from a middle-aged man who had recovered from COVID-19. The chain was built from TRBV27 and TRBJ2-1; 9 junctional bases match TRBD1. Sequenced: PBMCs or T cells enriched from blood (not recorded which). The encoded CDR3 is CASARDRVFNEQFF. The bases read TGTGCCAGCGCCCGGGACAGGGTATTCAATGAGCAGTTCTTC.